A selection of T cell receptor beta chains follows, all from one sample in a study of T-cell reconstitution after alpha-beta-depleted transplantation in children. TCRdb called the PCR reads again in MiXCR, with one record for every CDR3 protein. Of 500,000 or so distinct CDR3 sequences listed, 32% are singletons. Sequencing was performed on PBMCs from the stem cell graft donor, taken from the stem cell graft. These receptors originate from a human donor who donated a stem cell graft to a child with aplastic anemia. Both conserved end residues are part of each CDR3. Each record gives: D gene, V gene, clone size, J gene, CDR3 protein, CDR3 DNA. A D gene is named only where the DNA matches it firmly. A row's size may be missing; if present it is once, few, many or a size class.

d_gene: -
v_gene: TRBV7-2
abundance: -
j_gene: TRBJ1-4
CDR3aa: CASSFPNEKLFF
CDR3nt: TGTGCCAGCAGCTTTCCAAATGAAAAACTGTTTTTT

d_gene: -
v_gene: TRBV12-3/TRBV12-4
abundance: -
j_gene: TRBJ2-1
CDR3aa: CASSSQIHEQFF
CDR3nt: TGTGCCAGCAGTTCCCAGATCCATGAGCAGTTCTTC

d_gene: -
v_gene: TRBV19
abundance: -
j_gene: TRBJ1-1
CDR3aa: CASSVRHPQEEAFF
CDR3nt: TGTGCCAGTAGTGTCCGGCATCCCCAGGAAGAAGCTTTCTTT

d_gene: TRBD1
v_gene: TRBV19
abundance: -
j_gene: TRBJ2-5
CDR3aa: CASSPDRERETQYF
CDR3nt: TGTGCCAGTAGTCCGGACAGGGAGAGAGAGACCCAGTACTTC

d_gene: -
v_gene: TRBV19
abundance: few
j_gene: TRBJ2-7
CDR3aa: CAICSLAHTYEQYF
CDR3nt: TGTGCCATTTGCTCGTTGGCCCACACCTACGAGCAGTACTTC

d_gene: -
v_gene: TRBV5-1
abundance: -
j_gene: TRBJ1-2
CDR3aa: CASSLLPGTPKDYGYTF
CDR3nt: TGCGCCAGCAGCTTGTTGCCTGGGACACCAAAGGACTATGGCTACACCTTC

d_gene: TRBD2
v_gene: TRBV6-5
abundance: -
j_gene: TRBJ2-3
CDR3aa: CASIMTSGMGTQYF
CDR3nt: TGTGCCAGCATTATGACTAGCGGGATGGGTACGCAGTATTTT

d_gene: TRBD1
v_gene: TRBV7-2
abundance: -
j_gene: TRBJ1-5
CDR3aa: CASSLAAGGGNQPQHF
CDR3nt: TGTGCCAGCAGCTTAGCCGCAGGGGGAGGCAATCAGCCCCAGCATTTT

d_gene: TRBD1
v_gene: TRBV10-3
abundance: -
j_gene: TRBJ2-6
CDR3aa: CATQPGTVYSGANVLTF
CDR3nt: TGTGCCACCCAACCCGGGACAGTTTACTCTGGGGCCAACGTCCTGACTTTC

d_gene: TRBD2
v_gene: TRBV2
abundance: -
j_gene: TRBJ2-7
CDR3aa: CASLLAANSYEQYF
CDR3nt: TGTGCCAGCTTACTAGCGGCGAACTCCTACGAGCAGTACTTC

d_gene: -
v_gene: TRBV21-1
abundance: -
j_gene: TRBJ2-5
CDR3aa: CASSKAGLEEGQETQYF
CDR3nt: TGTGCCAGCAGCAAAGCGGGACTAGAGGAGGGGCAAGAGACCCAGTACTTC

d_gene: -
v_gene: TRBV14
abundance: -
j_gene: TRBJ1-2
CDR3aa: CASSQTQGLGLGYTF
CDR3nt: TGTGCCAGCAGCCAAACGCAGGGTTTGGGTTTGGGCTACACCTTC

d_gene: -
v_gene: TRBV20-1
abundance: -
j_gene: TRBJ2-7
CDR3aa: CSARAVTPPYGQYF
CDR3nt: TGCAGTGCTAGAGCCGTGACACCTCCCTACGGGCAGTACTTC

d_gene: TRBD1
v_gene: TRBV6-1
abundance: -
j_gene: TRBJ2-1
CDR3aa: CASRSGQGGYNEQFF
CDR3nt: TGTGCCAGCAGGTCGGGACAGGGAGGTTACAATGAGCAGTTCTTC

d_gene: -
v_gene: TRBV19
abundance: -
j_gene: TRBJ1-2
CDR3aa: CASSMAGRHGYTF
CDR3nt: TGTGCCAGTAGTATGGCAGGGAGACATGGCTACACCTTC

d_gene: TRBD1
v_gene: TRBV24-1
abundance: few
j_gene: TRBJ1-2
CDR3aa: CATSDSGQGARGYTF
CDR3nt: TGTGCCACCAGTGACTCAGGACAGGGGGCACGTGGCTACACCTTC

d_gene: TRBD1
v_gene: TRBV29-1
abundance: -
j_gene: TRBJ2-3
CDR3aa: CSVDGTGRDTQYF
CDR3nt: TGCAGCGTTGACGGGACAGGGAGAGATACGCAGTATTTT

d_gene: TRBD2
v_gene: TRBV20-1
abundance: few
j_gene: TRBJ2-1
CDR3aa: CSASRGTNSYNEQFF
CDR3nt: TGCAGTGCTAGTCGGGGGACTAACTCCTACAATGAGCAGTTCTTC

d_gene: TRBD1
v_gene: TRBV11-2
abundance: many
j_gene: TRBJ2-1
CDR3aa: CASRSGSGAGGSGQFF
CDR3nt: TGTGCCAGCAGGTCAGGGAGTGGGGCAGGGGGAAGTGGGCAGTTCTTC

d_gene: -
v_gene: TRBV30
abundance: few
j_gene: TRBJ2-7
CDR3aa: CAWTGSNEQYF
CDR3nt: TGTGCCTGGACAGGGTCGAACGAGCAGTACTTC

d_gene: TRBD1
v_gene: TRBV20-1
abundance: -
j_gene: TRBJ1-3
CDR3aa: CSASARTGGPGNTIYF
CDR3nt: TGCAGTGCTAGCGCCCGAACAGGGGGCCCTGGAAACACCATATATTTT

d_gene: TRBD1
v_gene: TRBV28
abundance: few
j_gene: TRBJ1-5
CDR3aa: CASSLGGQGDQPQHF
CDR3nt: TGTGCCAGCAGTTTAGGGGGACAGGGTGATCAGCCCCAGCATTTT

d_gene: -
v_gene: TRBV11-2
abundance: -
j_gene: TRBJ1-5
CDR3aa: CASSLDGGGYSNQPQHF
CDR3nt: TGTGCCAGCAGCTTAGATGGCGGGGGGTATAGCAATCAGCCCCAGCATTTT

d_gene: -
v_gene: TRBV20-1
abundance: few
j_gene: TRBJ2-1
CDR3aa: CSARQTPNEQFF
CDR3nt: TGCAGTGCTAGACAGACTCCCAATGAGCAGTTCTTC

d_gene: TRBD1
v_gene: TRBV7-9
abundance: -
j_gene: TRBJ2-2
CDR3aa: CASSPPRPAGGTGELFF
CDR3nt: TGTGCCAGCAGCCCCCCCCGGCCCGCAGGGGGCACCGGGGAGCTGTTTTTT

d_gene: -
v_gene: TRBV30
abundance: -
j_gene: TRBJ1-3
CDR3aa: CAWTYRANTIYF
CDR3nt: TGTGCCTGGACTTACAGGGCGAACACCATATATTTT

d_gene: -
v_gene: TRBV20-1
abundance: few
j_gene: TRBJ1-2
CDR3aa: CSARTENGYTF
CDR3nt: TGCAGTGCTAGGACAGAAAATGGCTACACCTTC

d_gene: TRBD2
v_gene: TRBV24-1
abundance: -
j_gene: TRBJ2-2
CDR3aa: CATSETGTTSSNGELFF
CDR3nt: TGTGCCACCAGTGAAACCGGGACTACTTCCTCGAACGGGGAGCTGTTTTTT

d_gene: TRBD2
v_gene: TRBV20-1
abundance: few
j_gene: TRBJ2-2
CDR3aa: CSARTSGRDTGELFF
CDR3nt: TGCAGTGCCCGGACTAGCGGGAGAGACACCGGGGAGCTGTTTTTT

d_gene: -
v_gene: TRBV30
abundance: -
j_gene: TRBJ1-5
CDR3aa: CAWSVLGRSQPQHF
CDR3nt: TGTGCCTGGAGTGTACTGGGGAGGAGTCAGCCCCAGCATTTT

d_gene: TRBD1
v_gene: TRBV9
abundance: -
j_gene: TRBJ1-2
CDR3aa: CASSPGTDIYGYTF
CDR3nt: TGTGCCAGCAGCCCAGGGACAGATATCTATGGCTACACCTTC

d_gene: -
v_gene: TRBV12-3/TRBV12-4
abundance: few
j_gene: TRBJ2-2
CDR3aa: CASTLRANTGELFF
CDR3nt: TGTGCCAGCACTCTAAGGGCGAACACCGGGGAGCTGTTTTTT

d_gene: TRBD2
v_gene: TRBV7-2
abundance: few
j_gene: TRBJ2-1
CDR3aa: CASSLQLASGFNEQFF
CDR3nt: TGTGCCAGCAGCTTACAGCTGGCTAGCGGGTTCAATGAGCAGTTCTTC

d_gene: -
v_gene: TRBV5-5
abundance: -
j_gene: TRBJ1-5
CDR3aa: CASSPGGGGYSNQPQHF
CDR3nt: TGTGCCAGCAGCCCCGGGGGTGGGGGGTATAGCAATCAGCCCCAGCATTTT

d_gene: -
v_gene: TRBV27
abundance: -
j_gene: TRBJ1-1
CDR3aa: CASSPIPMGNAEAFF
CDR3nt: TGTGCCAGCAGCCCGATACCAATGGGGAACGCTGAAGCTTTCTTT

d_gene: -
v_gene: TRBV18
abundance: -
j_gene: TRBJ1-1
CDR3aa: CASSRNTNTEAFF
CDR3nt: TGTGCCAGCTCCCGAAACACGAACACTGAAGCTTTCTTT

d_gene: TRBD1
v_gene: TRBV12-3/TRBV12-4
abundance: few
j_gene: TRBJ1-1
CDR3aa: CASSLLGTGEAFF
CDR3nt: TGTGCCAGCAGTCTTCTGGGGACAGGTGAAGCTTTCTTT

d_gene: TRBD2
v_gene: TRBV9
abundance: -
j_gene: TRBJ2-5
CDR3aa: CASSVSGRAGETQYF
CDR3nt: TGTGCCAGCAGCGTCAGCGGGAGGGCCGGGGAGACCCAGTACTTC

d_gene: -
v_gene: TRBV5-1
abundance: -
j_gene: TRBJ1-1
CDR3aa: CASSLGSSGDTEAFF
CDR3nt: TGCGCCAGCAGCTTGGGCTCCTCAGGGGACACTGAAGCTTTCTTT